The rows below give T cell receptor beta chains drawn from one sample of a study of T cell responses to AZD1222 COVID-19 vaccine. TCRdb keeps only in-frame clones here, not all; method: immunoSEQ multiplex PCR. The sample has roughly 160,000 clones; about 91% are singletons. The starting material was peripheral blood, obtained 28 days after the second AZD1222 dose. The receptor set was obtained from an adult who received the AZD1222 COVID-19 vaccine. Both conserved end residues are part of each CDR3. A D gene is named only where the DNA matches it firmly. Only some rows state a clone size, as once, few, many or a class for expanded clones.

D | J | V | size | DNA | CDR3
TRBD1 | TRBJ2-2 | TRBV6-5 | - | TGTGCCAGCAGGGACAGGATGAACACCGGGGAGCTGTTTTTT | CASRDRMNTGELFF
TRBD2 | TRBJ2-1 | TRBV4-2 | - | TGTGCCAGCAGCCAAGTAGGACTAGCGGGAGCGTATGAGCAGTTCTTC | CASSQVGLAGAYEQFF
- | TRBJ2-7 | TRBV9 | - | TGTGCCAGCAGCGCTTACTGGCGTGACGAGCAGTACTTC | CASSAYWRDEQYF
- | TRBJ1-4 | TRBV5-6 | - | TGTGCCAGCAGCCTCAGGGATTTGGAGAAACTGTTTTTT | CASSLRDLEKLFF
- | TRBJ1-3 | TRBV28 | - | TGTGCCAGCAGCATCGACGGTAACTCTGGAAACACCATATATTTT | CASSIDGNSGNTIYF
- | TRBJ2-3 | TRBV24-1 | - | TGTGCCACCAGTGATTTGGAATGGGCTACGCAGTATTTT | CATSDLEWATQYF
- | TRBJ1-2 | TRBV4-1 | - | TGCGCCAGCGGTCATGGGCCCTACTCTTATGGCTACACCTTC | CASGHGPYSYGYTF
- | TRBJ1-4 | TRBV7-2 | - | TGTGCCAGCAGCCTTGGTGGTCAGGCTAATGAAAAACTGTTTTTT | CASSLGGQANEKLFF
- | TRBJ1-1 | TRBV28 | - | TGTGCCAGCAGTTTCCAGACAGGCCCTGAAGCTTTCTTT | CASSFQTGPEAFF
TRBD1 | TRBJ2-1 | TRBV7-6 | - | TGTGCCAGCAGCCCAACCCGGGGAGGACAGGGAATGTACAATGAGCAGTTCTTC | CASSPTRGGQGMYNEQFF
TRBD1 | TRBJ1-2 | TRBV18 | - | TGTGCCAGCTCTATTCTTAAGGGGACAGACTATGGCTACACCTTC | CASSILKGTDYGYTF
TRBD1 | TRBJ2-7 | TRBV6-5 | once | TGTGCCAGCAGACAACAGGGGAAGTACGAGCAGTACTTC | CASRQQGKYEQYF
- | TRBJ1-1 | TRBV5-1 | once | TGCGCCAGCAGCCTCCGCGGTGGGAGCACTGAAGCTTTCTTT | CASSLRGGSTEAFF
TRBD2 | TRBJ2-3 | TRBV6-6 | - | TGTGCCAGCAGCTCGGGACTAGCGACTAGCACAGATACGCAGTATTTT | CASSSGLATSTDTQYF
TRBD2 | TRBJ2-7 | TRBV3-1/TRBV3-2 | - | TGTGCCAGCAGCCATTATACGAGCGGGAGTAACGAGCAGTACTTC | CASSHYTSGSNEQYF
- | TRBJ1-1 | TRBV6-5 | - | TGTGCCAGCGGGGAGGTCTGGGGATCGGGAACTGAAGCTTTCTTT | CASGEVWGSGTEAFF
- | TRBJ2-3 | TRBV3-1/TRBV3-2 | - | TGTGCCAGCAGCCAAGATGGGGGGCAGGCAGATACGCAGTATTTT | CASSQDGGQADTQYF
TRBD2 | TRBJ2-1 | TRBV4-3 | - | TGCGCCAGCAGCCAATTAGCTAGCGGGAGGGACAATGAGCAGTTCTTC | CASSQLASGRDNEQFF
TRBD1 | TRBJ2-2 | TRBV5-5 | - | TGTGCCAGCAGCGCACAGGGGGCGGGCGGGGAGCTGTTTTTT | CASSAQGAGGELFF
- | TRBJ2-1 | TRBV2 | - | TGTGCCAGCAGCCCCCCGGGGGAGCAGTTCTTC | CASSPPGEQFF
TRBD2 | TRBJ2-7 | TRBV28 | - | TGTGCCAGCAGCCCTAGCGGGAGAGGATCCTACGAGCAGTACTTC | CASSPSGRGSYEQYF
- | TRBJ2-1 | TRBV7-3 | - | TGTGCCAGCAGCCCCCCGAGGGTCGTTGAGCAGTTCTTC | CASSPPRVVEQFF
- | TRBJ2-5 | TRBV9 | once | TGTGCCAGCAGCGAGGGCAGGTTGACGGAAGAGACCCAGTACTTC | CASSEGRLTEETQYF
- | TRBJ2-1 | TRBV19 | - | TGTGCCAGTACCGCGGTCGGGGGAAGGCAGTTCTTC | CASTAVGGRQFF
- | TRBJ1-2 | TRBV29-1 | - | TGCAGCGTTGAAGATCTCGGCACCAGAACTAACACATACACCTTC | CSVEDLGTRTNTYTF
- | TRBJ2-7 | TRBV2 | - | TGTGCCAGCCTTTTCGGACCGGGGGACGAGCAGTACTTC | CASLFGPGDEQYF
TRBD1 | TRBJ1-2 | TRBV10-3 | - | TGTGCCATCAGTTTACAGGGGGCGTTCTATGGCTACACCTTC | CAISLQGAFYGYTF
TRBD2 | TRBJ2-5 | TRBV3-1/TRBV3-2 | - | TGTGCCAGCAAGTTGGAGGGCGGGGGAGAGACCCAGTACTTC | CASKLEGGGETQYF
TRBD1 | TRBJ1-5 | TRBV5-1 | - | TGCGCCAGCAGCTGGGGACAGGGAGGCTGGCTTGATCAGCCCCAGCATTTT | CASSWGQGGWLDQPQHF
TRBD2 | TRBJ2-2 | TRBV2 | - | TGTGCCAGCAGTGAACTAGCGGGGGGGCTCGCCGGGGAGCTGTTTTTT | CASSELAGGLAGELFF
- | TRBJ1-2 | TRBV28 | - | TGTGCCAGCAGACCGGGGGGCCCAAGATATGGCTACACCTTC | CASRPGGPRYGYTF
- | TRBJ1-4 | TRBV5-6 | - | TGTGCCAGCAGCTTGTCAGGGTACGCAGAAAAACTGTTTTTT | CASSLSGYAEKLFF
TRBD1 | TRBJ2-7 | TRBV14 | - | TGTGCCAGCAGCCAAGAGCGGACAGGGATGGGAGAGCAGTACTTC | CASSQERTGMGEQYF
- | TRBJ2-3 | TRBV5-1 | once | TGCGCCAGCAGCTTGGTGGCTAGGCCATCGAACACAGATACGCAGTATTTT | CASSLVARPSNTDTQYF
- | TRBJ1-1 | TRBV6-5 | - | TGTGCCACCGAAATCACTGAAGCTTTCTTT | CATEITEAFF
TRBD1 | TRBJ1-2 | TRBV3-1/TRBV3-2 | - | TGTGCCAGCAGCCATTGGACAGGGGAGGATGGCTACACCTTC | CASSHWTGEDGYTF